These 2 T cell receptor beta chains share one sample of origin, sequenced in a study of T-cell memory formation after mild COVID-19. TCRdb used MiXCR to reprocess the 5' RACE reads, holding one entry per CDR3 protein. The profile covers 350,000 to 450,000 distinct CDR3 sequences, with approximately 15% appearing a single time and around a fifth taken by the ten largest. The specimen was PBMCs or a T cell subset sorted from them (not recorded which). These receptors were obtained from a man aged 18-30 years who had mild COVID-19 (a few samples of this study predate the infection). Cell type and time point are not known.

This clonotype was found a few times. The chain recombines TRBV9 with TRBJ2-1, with 9 bases identical to TRBD2. Unmatched junction bases numbered 1, after V lost 0 bases and J lost 3 bases. The CDR3 sequence is 15 residues long. Germline V gene data show CDR1 as SGDLS and CDR2 as YYNGEE. CDR3 loop: CASSVEAGGYNEQFF. In nucleotides, the CDR3 is TGTGCCAGCAGCGTAGAAGCGGGGGGCTACAATGAGCAGTTCTTC.

The gene calls are TRBV20-1 and TRBJ1-1, with D possibly matching TRBD1 (5 bases). Germline V lookup: CDR1 DFQATT, CDR2 SNEGSKA (reference sequence). The CDR3 is 14 residues long. Trimming took off 5 bases at V and 5 bases at J, with 18 bases between the two ends. The CDR3 region is CSAGRGTFGTEAFF. In nucleotides, the CDR3 is TGCAGTGCTGGCCGAGGGACGTTTGGGACTGAAGCTTTCTTT.